This T cell receptor beta chain came from a study of OX40 agonist ivuxolimab in advanced cancers. Across the study: Every 2 weeks, patients received ivuxolimab intravenously, dosed at 0.01 to 10 mg/kg. Broader study findings: The antigens recognized by the expanded peripheral T cells, that is their antigen specificity, were not determined. Among the lowest peripheral clonal expansion occurred in 0.1-3.0 mg/kg partial responders.

Method: immunoSEQ multiplex PCR; TCRdb's copy keeps in-frame clones and lacks some. The data contain about 80,000 clones, around 87% of them singletons. Comment on this clone: Antigen: not known. Relative to the germline gene, one junction end is altered; a read error may explain this.

Sequenced material: CD4+ or CD8+ T cells sorted from blood, taken in a trial of the OX40 agonist ivuxolimab. This sequence was found in an adult with an advanced solid tumor such as melanoma, head and neck, liver or kidney cancer.

Written as DNA, the CDR3 is TGTGCCATCAGTGAGTCGAGCGGGGCCGGGAACTTC. Protein: CAISESSGAGNF. This chain uses TRBV10-3 with TRBJ1-2; TRBD1 is a possible D gene (5 bases). CDR3 length equals 12 residues. From germline, CDR1 is ENHRY and CDR2 SYGVKD.